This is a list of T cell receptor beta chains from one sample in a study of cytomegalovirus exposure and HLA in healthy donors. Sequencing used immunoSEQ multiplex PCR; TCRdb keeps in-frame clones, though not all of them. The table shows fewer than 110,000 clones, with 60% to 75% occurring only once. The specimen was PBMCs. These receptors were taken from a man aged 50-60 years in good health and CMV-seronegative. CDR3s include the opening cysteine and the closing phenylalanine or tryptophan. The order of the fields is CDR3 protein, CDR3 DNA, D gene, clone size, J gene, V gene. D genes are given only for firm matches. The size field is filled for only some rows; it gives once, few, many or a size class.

CDR3: CASSQDGTSGRGEQFF; DNA: TGCGCCAGCAGCCAAGATGGGACTAGCGGGAGAGGTGAGCAGTTCTTC; D: TRBD2; size: .; J: TRBJ2-1; V: TRBV4-1
CDR3: CASSFTAGSSYNEQFF; DNA: TGCGCCAGCAGCTTTACGGCGGGATCCTCCTACAATGAGCAGTTCTTC; D: .; size: .; J: TRBJ2-1; V: TRBV5-1
CDR3: CASSIRFQETQYF; DNA: TGTGCCAGTAGTATCAGGTTCCAAGAGACCCAGTACTTC; D: .; size: .; J: TRBJ2-5; V: TRBV19
CDR3: CASSLGTAGANVLTF; DNA: TGTGCCAGCTCACTCGGGACAGCTGGGGCCAACGTCCTGACTTTC; D: TRBD1; size: few; J: TRBJ2-6; V: TRBV18
CDR3: CAWSPGQGVQETQYF; DNA: TGTGCCTGGAGCCCGGGACAGGGGGTCCAAGAGACCCAGTACTTC; D: TRBD1; size: .; J: TRBJ2-5; V: TRBV30
CDR3: CASSYSGQGNYGYTF; DNA: TGTGCCAGCAGTTACTCGGGACAGGGGAACTATGGCTACACCTTC; D: TRBD1; size: .; J: TRBJ1-2; V: TRBV6-6
CDR3: CASSLEIEYNEQFF; DNA: TGTGCCAGCAGCTTAGAGATAGAATACAATGAGCAGTTCTTC; D: .; size: .; J: TRBJ2-1; V: TRBV11-2
CDR3: CASSEGRVGTEAFF; DNA: TGTGCCAGCAGTGAGGGGAGGGTAGGGACTGAAGCTTTCTTT; D: .; size: .; J: TRBJ1-1; V: TRBV2
CDR3: CASSLTTSSQETQYF; DNA: TGTGCCAGCAGTCTGACGACTAGCAGCCAAGAGACCCAGTACTTC; D: TRBD2; size: .; J: TRBJ2-5; V: TRBV2
CDR3: CASSRGFGETQYF; DNA: TGCGCCAGCAGCCGCGGCTTTGGGGAGACCCAGTACTTC; D: .; size: few; J: TRBJ2-5; V: TRBV5-1
CDR3: CASRQDRVLPYEQYF; DNA: TGTGCCAGCAGACAGGACAGGGTTCTTCCCTACGAGCAGTACTTC; D: TRBD1; size: .; J: TRBJ2-7; V: TRBV28
CDR3: CASSEYGGRYTEAFF; DNA: TGCGCCAGCAGTGAGTACGGCGGGAGGTACACTGAAGCTTTCTTT; D: .; size: .; J: TRBJ1-1; V: TRBV10-2
CDR3: CASSQTQGENSPLHF; DNA: TGCGCCAGCAGCCAAACACAGGGGGAGAATTCACCCCTCCACTTT; D: TRBD1; size: .; J: TRBJ1-6; V: TRBV5-1
CDR3: CASSDVDYPETQYF; DNA: TGCGCCAGCAGTGATGTTGACTACCCGGAGACCCAGTACTTC; D: .; size: .; J: TRBJ2-5; V: TRBV10-2
CDR3: CASSPGPGGRSGYTF; DNA: TGTGCCAGCAGCCCGGGACCAGGGGGAAGAAGTGGCTACACCTTC; D: TRBD1; size: .; J: TRBJ1-2; V: TRBV9
CDR3: CASSQGWGRVSDRGGSEQYF; DNA: TGCGCCAGCAGCCAAGGCTGGGGACGGGTTTCCGACAGGGGGGGGAGCGAGCAGTACTTC; D: TRBD1; size: .; J: TRBJ2-7; V: TRBV4-1
CDR3: CAWRADLGNSPLHF; DNA: TGTGCCTGGAGGGCGGACTTGGGGAATTCACCCCTCCACTTT; D: .; size: once; J: TRBJ1-6; V: TRBV30
CDR3: CASSYTGVGANVLTF; DNA: TGTGCCAGCAGTTATACAGGGGTTGGGGCCAACGTCCTGACTTTC; D: TRBD1; size: .; J: TRBJ2-6; V: TRBV6-6
CDR3: CASSRQQGSIYGYTF; DNA: TGTGCCAGCAGTCGACAACAGGGATCGATCTATGGCTACACCTTC; D: .; size: .; J: TRBJ1-2; V: TRBV5-4
CDR3: CASSPTGANEKLFF; DNA: TGTGCCAGCTCACCCACTGGGGCGAATGAAAAACTGTTTTTT; D: .; size: .; J: TRBJ1-4; V: TRBV18
CDR3: CASSSSGATYNEQFF; DNA: TGTGCCAGCAGCTCTAGCGGGGCCACTTACAATGAGCAGTTCTTC; D: TRBD2; size: .; J: TRBJ2-1; V: TRBV9
CDR3: CAWSPGQGLNWEAFF; DNA: TGTGCCTGGAGTCCGGGACAGGGGCTGAACTGGGAAGCTTTCTTT; D: TRBD1; size: .; J: TRBJ1-1; V: TRBV30
CDR3: CASSLYGGGENSQYF; DNA: TGTGCCAGCAGCTTATACGGCGGAGGGGAGAACTCGCAGTATTTT; D: .; size: .; J: TRBJ2-3; V: TRBV11-3
CDR3: CASSSSPGGAYEQYF; DNA: TGTGCCAGCAGCTCCTCTCCGGGGGGGGCCTACGAGCAGTACTTC; D: TRBD2; size: .; J: TRBJ2-7; V: TRBV5-6
CDR3: CASSPTGGGAWDTQYF; DNA: TGTGCCAGCAGCCCAACAGGCGGGGGGGCCTGGGATACGCAGTATTTT; D: TRBD2; size: few; J: TRBJ2-3; V: TRBV7-3
CDR3: CASSFSLVRQPQDNEQFF; DNA: TGTGCCAGCAGCTTTTCTCTGGTACGACAGCCCCAAGACAATGAGCAGTTCTTC; D: .; size: .; J: TRBJ2-1; V: TRBV7-9
CDR3: CASSSRSSTEAFF; DNA: TGTGCCAGCAGCAGCCGGAGTAGCACTGAAGCTTTCTTT; D: .; size: .; J: TRBJ1-1; V: TRBV4-2
CDR3: CASSSTGGNSPLHF; DNA: TGTGCCAGCAGCTCCACAGGAGGGAATTCACCCCTCCACTTT; D: .; size: .; J: TRBJ1-6; V: TRBV7-9
CDR3: CASTFEAGDTGELFF; DNA: TGCGCCAGCACGTTCGAAGCGGGTGACACCGGGGAGCTGTTTTTT; D: .; size: .; J: TRBJ2-2; V: TRBV5-1
CDR3: CASSYSRTGGGYGYTF; DNA: TGTGCCAGCAGTTACTCGAGAACAGGGGGCGGTTATGGCTACACCTTC; D: TRBD1; size: .; J: TRBJ1-2; V: TRBV6-5
CDR3: CASSTRQGANTEAFF; DNA: TGTGCCAGCAGCACGAGACAGGGGGCGAACACTGAAGCTTTCTTT; D: TRBD1; size: .; J: TRBJ1-1; V: TRBV5-5
CDR3: CASSQGGAFTNQPQHF; DNA: TGTGCCAGCAGCCAGGGAGGTGCTTTCACCAATCAGCCCCAGCATTTT; D: .; size: few; J: TRBJ1-5; V: TRBV5-6
CDR3: CASSPRGDQPQHF; DNA: TGTGCCAGCTCCCCTCGGGGAGATCAGCCCCAGCATTTT; D: .; size: .; J: TRBJ1-5; V: TRBV18
CDR3: CATSSRRREAFF; DNA: TGTGCCACCAGCTCTCGGAGGAGGGAAGCTTTCTTT; D: .; size: .; J: TRBJ1-1; V: TRBV15
CDR3: CASSIQRAYNEQFF; DNA: TGTGCCAGTAGTATCCAGCGGGCATACAATGAGCAGTTCTTC; D: .; size: .; J: TRBJ2-1; V: TRBV19
CDR3: CASSRQTGTGANVLTF; DNA: TGTGCCAGCAGTCGACAAACGGGGACTGGGGCCAACGTCCTGACTTTC; D: .; size: once; J: TRBJ2-6; V: TRBV7-2
CDR3: CASSYSRVAGGPGANVLTF; DNA: TGTGCCAGCAGCTACTCGCGAGTAGCGGGAGGGCCTGGGGCCAACGTCCTGACTTTC; D: TRBD2; size: .; J: TRBJ2-6; V: TRBV7-9
CDR3: CSVYGGERLEFF; DNA: TGCAGCGTTTACGGGGGGGAGAGGTTGGAATTCTTC; D: TRBD2; size: .; J: TRBJ2-1; V: TRBV29-1
CDR3: CASSPGGRGYSPLHF; DNA: TGTGCCAGCAGCCCAGGGGGCCGGGGTTATTCACCCCTCCACTTT; D: TRBD1; size: .; J: TRBJ1-6; V: TRBV6-1
CDR3: CASSETGREKLFF; DNA: TGTGCCAGCAGTGAAACAGGGCGGGAAAAACTGTTTTTT; D: .; size: .; J: TRBJ1-4; V: TRBV2
CDR3: CASSVSMGPGNTIYF; DNA: TGTGCCAGCAGCGTCTCAATGGGGCCGGGAAACACCATATATTTT; D: .; size: .; J: TRBJ1-3; V: TRBV9